This T cell receptor beta chain was obtained from a study of blood T cell repertoires in COVID-19 (dated by TCRdb to the early 2020s). In the study overall: Collaborator samples came from the United States, Italy and Spain and covered acute and convalescent phases of COVID-19. The material from the prospective study consisted of cDNA or gDNA derived from T cells, B-cell-depleted T cells, or PBMCs. The dataset comprised deeply sampled blood TCRbeta repertoires from subjects exposed to, actively infected with, or recovered from COVID-19. The repertoires were made available in a free public database intended to serve as a resource for research on the immune response to SARS-CoV-2. The samples were drawn from the first 160 participants of the ongoing ImmuneRACE study and from more than 1,000 subjects provided by 6 global collaborators. Sample metadata almost always included a de-identified subject ID, COVID-19 status, age in years and sex. Where available, HLA class I and class II types were taken from metadata supplied by the sample provider and were not determined by assay-based typing. What the work shows at the level of the full study, not this receptor alone: The quantity of clinical and demographic metadata differed by source and by participant and was supplied without curation.

The immunoSEQ Assay, a bias-controlled multiplex PCR, was used to amplify TCRbeta CDR3 regions from genomic DNA. As for how the authors treated the data: Within the assay, amplification of reference gene primers was used to estimate how many nucleated cells each sample contained. To quantify the absolute abundance of each unique TCRbeta CDR3 rearrangement, sequence reads were collapsed and filtered. For each sample, productive Simpson clonality was calculated as the square root of Simpson's diversity index across productive rearrangements. TCRdb holds this immuneACCESS table with in-frame rearrangements only. Some clones are missing; in checked studies, unresolved V genes explain under half, and the rest has no known cause. That table gives V, J and clone size, and the DNA gave D and trimming. The sample table holds under 65,000 clones, of which more than 80% were seen once. The leading ten clones occupy about 1.5% of the sample.

Points on this clone: Its recognized antigen is unknown. There are no base qualities to consult, and no much larger clone falls within one base. In the same sample, other DNA sequences code for this CDR3.

Via the germline V gene, CDR1 is SGDLS and CDR2 YYNGEE. Trimmed from V: 1 base; trimmed from J: 1 base; junction bases lacking a gene match: 2. Including the terminal cysteine and phenylalanine, the CDR3 comprises 16 residues. Kept here is only the CDR3 DNA, which spans 48 bases and is read in frame from base 1. Collaborating institutions collected whole blood in K2EDTA tubes following their own protocols. Collaborator samples were shipped for TCRbeta analysis as frozen whole blood, isolated PBMCs, or DNA extracted from either sample type. Material for sequencing was peripheral blood. Here the chain combines TRBV9 and TRBJ2-2; a stretch of 9 junction bases matches TRBD2. This TCR was sampled from a man aged 60 to 69 with acute or convalescent COVID-19. The DNA reads TGTGCCAGCAGCGTACGACTAGCGGTGAACACCGGGGAGCTGTTTTTT. Its protein reads: CASSVRLAVNTGELFF.